This T cell receptor (beta chain) appears in the sequencing data of a study of blood T cell repertoires in COVID-19 (dated by TCRdb to about 2020). Broadly, across the study: Collaborator samples came from the United States, Italy and Spain and covered acute and convalescent phases of COVID-19. The prospective study material was composed of cDNA or gDNA derived from T cells, B-cell-depleted T cells, or PBMCs. The dataset comprised deeply sampled blood TCRbeta repertoires from subjects exposed to, actively infected with, or recovered from COVID-19. The repertoires were released in a freely available public database meant as a resource for research on the immune response to SARS-CoV-2. The samples were drawn from two sources: the first 160 participants of the ongoing ImmuneRACE study, and some 1,300 subjects contributed by 6 global collaborators. Nearly every sample came with metadata listing a de-identified subject ID, COVID-19 status, age in years and sex. HLA class I and class II types, where available, came from metadata supplied by the sample provider rather than from assay-based typing. What the study reported, not specific to this receptor: The quantity of clinical and demographic metadata differed by source and by participant and was supplied without curation.

A note on this clone: Its antigen remains unidentified. It has no much larger one-base neighbor in the sample; base qualities were not kept.

The immunoSEQ Assay, a bias-controlled multiplex PCR, was used to amplify TCRbeta CDR3 regions from genomic DNA. Concerning the study's data processing: Nucleated cell counts per sample were estimated from amplification of reference gene primers within the assay. Sequence reads were collapsed and filtered to measure the absolute abundance of every unique TCRbeta CDR3 rearrangement. For each sample, productive Simpson clonality was calculated as the square root of Simpson's diversity index over productive rearrangements. TCRdb carries this immuneACCESS record with in-frame sequences only. Its versions omit some clonotypes, under half of them owing to an unresolved V gene in the studies checked, with the rest unexplained. V and J calls and clone size are as listed in that table; D and trimming were resolved from the DNA. The sample profile shows 220,000 or so clones; around 90% of them were found once. Clones ranked in the top ten supply under 7.5% of the sample.

CDR1 SGHTA and CDR2 FQGNSA are derived from the germline V gene. V has 6 bases trimmed and J has 8 bases trimmed; junction bases matching no gene number 12. The CDR3 starts with the cysteine, ends with the phenylalanine, and has 15 residues. Of all the DNA, just the CDR3 is kept, 45 bases in frame from base 1. A second Seattle source provided samples from volunteer blood donors who had recovered from COVID-19. Each collaborating institution followed its own protocols to collect whole blood in K2EDTA tubes. For TCRbeta analysis, collaborator samples were shipped as frozen whole blood, as isolated PBMCs, or as DNA extracted from either sample type.

The specimen sequenced was peripheral blood. This chain joins TRBV7-2 to TRBJ2-1; a stretch of 8 junction bases matches TRBD2. The TCR comes from a man aged 55 to 69 who had recovered from COVID-19. CDR3 region: CASSYLGGGTDEQFF. The DNA sequence reads TGTGCCAGCAGTTATTTAGGCGGGGGGACCGATGAGCAGTTCTTC.